Given below is one T cell receptor (beta chain) in context. The CDR3 runs 14 residues. CDR1 is SGHTA, CDR2 FQGNSA, per germline. From its re-call of the 5' RACE reads, TCRdb lists each CDR3 protein once, without DNA. The sample data list 400,000 or so distinct CDR3 sequences. These data originate in a study of monozygotic twins with inflammatory bowel disease. Sequencing was performed on blood. J is TRBJ2-5 and V is TRBV7-2. This clonotype was obtained from a human donor with ulcerative colitis or Crohn's disease, or a healthy co-twin of an affected twin (not recorded which). The CDR3 loop reads CASSLLSQVATQYF. Complete variable domain (other parts from reference TRBV7-2 and TRBJ2-5): GAGVSQSPSNKVTEKGKDVELRCDPISGHTALYWYRQSLGQGLEFLIYFQGNSAPDKSGLPSDRFSAERTGGSVSTLTIQRTQQEDSAVYLCASSLLSQVATQYFGPGTRLLVL.